This entry describes one T cell receptor (beta chain). TCRdb keeps only in-frame clones here, not all; method: immunoSEQ multiplex PCR. Among just under 100,000 clones listed, approximately 93% were seen once. This specimen comes from a study of control samples from healthy donors and cancer patients. This clonotype originated in a young man in good health. The specimen was blood.

The CDR3 bases are TGTGCCAGCAGCCCCGATCGGCAGTTGAACACTGAAGCTTTCTTT. Translating gives CASSPDRQLNTEAFF. The chain employs TRBV13 and TRBJ1-1; D ambiguous. Trimming shortened V by 5 bases and J by 0 bases, and 13 bases separated the two germline ends. The germline V gene encodes CDR1 PRHDT and CDR2 FYEKMQ (reference sequence). The CDR3 loop spans 15 amino acids.